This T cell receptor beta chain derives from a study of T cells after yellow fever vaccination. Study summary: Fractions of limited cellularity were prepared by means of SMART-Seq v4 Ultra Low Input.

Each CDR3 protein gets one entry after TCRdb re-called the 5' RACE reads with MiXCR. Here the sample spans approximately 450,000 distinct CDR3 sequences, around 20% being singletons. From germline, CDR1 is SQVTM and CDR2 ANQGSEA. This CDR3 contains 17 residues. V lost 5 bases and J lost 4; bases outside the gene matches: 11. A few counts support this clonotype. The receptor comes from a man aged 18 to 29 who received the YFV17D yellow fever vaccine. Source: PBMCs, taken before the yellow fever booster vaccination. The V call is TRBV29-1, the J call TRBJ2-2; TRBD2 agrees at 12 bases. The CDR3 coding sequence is TGCAGCGTTCTTCCTAGCGGGGGGGAGACAACCACCGGGGAGCTGTTTTTT. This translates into CSVLPSGGETTTGELFF.